The rows below give T cell receptor beta chains drawn from one sample of a study of cytotoxic CD8 clonotypes in ibrutinib-treated CLL. Measured with immunoSEQ multiplex PCR; TCRdb has only the in-frame clones, and not every one. In the table there are about 300,000 clones, 65% to 85% of which are singletons. The source was PBMCs, collected at disease progression, from a patient treated with ibrutinib. These receptors were collected from a human donor with chronic lymphocytic leukemia. The CDR3 runs from the conserved cysteine through the conserved F or W. Fields, in order: J gene, clone size, D gene, V gene, CDR3 protein, CDR3 DNA. The D gene is left open where the match is weak. Only some rows state a clone size, as once, few, many or a class for expanded clones.

J: TRBJ2-3; size: NA; D: NA; V: TRBV29-1; CDR3: CSVGPREIISTDTQYF; DNA: TGCAGCGTTGGGCCCCGGGAGATTATTAGCACAGATACGCAGTATTTT
J: TRBJ2-3; size: NA; D: NA; V: TRBV5-1; CDR3: CASSLEDTQYF; DNA: TGCGCCAGCAGCCTCGAGGATACGCAGTATTTT
J: TRBJ2-3; size: NA; D: NA; V: TRBV15; CDR3: CATSIVEGWNTDTQYF; DNA: TGTGCCACCAGCATAGTTGAGGGGTGGAACACAGATACGCAGTATTTT
J: TRBJ2-5; size: once; D: TRBD2; V: TRBV5-1; CDR3: CASSTPTSGGGETQYF; DNA: TGCGCCAGCAGCACCCCGACTAGCGGGGGAGGAGAGACCCAGTACTTC
J: TRBJ1-2; size: NA; D: NA; V: TRBV18; CDR3: CASSQGERLLLGYTF; DNA: TGTGCCAGCTCACAGGGGGAAAGGCTGTTACTTGGCTACACCTTC
J: TRBJ2-7; size: once; D: NA; V: TRBV29-1; CDR3: CSVPGTGKAHHYEQYF; DNA: TGCAGCGTACCGGGGACCGGCAAGGCACACCATTACGAGCAGTACTTC
J: TRBJ1-4; size: NA; D: TRBD1; V: TRBV7-9; CDR3: CASSADRQKLFF; DNA: TGTGCCAGCAGCGCGGACAGGCAAAAACTGTTTTTT
J: TRBJ1-6; size: NA; D: NA; V: TRBV5-1; CDR3: CASSGNRDSPLHF; DNA: TGCGCCAGCAGCGGAAACAGGGATTCACCCCTCCACTTT
J: TRBJ1-6; size: NA; D: NA; V: TRBV7-8; CDR3: CASRAPGGVGNSPLHF; DNA: TGTGCCAGCAGAGCCCCGGGAGGGGTAGGTAATTCACCCCTCCACTTT
J: TRBJ1-1; size: few; D: TRBD1; V: TRBV7-3; CDR3: CASSSSGGTEAFF; DNA: TGTGCCAGCAGCTCCTCAGGGGGCACTGAAGCTTTCTTT
J: TRBJ2-7; size: NA; D: NA; V: TRBV29-1; CDR3: CSVTWTRGDEQYF; DNA: TGCAGCGTGACGTGGACCAGGGGCGACGAGCAGTACTTC
J: TRBJ2-7; size: NA; D: NA; V: TRBV7-2; CDR3: CASSLVGTEAYEQYF; DNA: TGTGCCAGCAGCTTAGTAGGTACGGAAGCCTACGAGCAGTACTTC
J: TRBJ1-1; size: NA; D: TRBD1; V: TRBV7-3; CDR3: CASSLGQGQAEAFF; DNA: TGTGCCAGCAGCTTAGGACAGGGCCAAGCTGAAGCTTTCTTT
J: TRBJ1-2; size: NA; D: TRBD1; V: TRBV19; CDR3: CASGLRTGEYYGYTF; DNA: TGTGCCAGTGGATTAAGGACAGGAGAATACTATGGCTACACCTTC
J: TRBJ1-1; size: NA; D: NA; V: TRBV2; CDR3: CASTEGRIYEAFF; DNA: TGTGCCAGCACTGAGGGCAGGATTTATGAAGCTTTCTTT
J: TRBJ2-6; size: NA; D: NA; V: TRBV28; CDR3: CASRGTGANVLTF; DNA: TGTGCCAGCAGGGGGACTGGGGCCAACGTCCTGACTTTC
J: TRBJ1-5; size: once; D: NA; V: TRBV19; CDR3: CASWKGYSNQPQHF; DNA: TGTGCCAGTTGGAAGGGTTATAGCAATCAGCCCCAGCATTTT
J: TRBJ2-1; size: NA; D: NA; V: TRBV7-3; CDR3: CASSLPGVSYNEQFF; DNA: TGTGCCAGCAGCTTACCGGGAGTTTCCTACAATGAGCAGTTCTTC
J: TRBJ1-5; size: NA; D: NA; V: TRBV5-6; CDR3: CASSLAWGQPQHF; DNA: TGTGCCAGCAGCTTGGCCTGGGGTCAGCCCCAGCATTTT
J: TRBJ2-1; size: NA; D: NA; V: TRBV25-1; CDR3: CASSPTPTDQFF; DNA: TGTGCCAGCAGCCCTACCCCGACAGACCAGTTCTTC
J: TRBJ1-2; size: few; D: NA; V: TRBV18; CDR3: CASSPLGANYGYTF; DNA: TGTGCCAGCTCACCACTCGGAGCTAACTATGGCTACACCTTC
J: TRBJ1-5; size: NA; D: NA; V: TRBV19; CDR3: CASRERQISNQPQHF; DNA: TGTGCCAGTAGAGAGCGACAGATTAGCAATCAGCCCCAGCATTTT
J: TRBJ1-2; size: few; D: TRBD1; V: TRBV7-2; CDR3: CASSSGQGYGYTF; DNA: TGTGCCAGCAGCTCGGGACAGGGCTATGGCTACACCTTC
J: TRBJ1-2; size: few; D: TRBD1; V: TRBV4-1; CDR3: CASSQKPGTGGGYGYTF; DNA: TGCGCCAGCAGCCAGAAGCCGGGGACAGGGGGCGGCTATGGCTACACCTTC
J: TRBJ2-1; size: NA; D: TRBD2; V: TRBV5-1; CDR3: CASSLGTRTYNEQFF; DNA: TGCGCCAGCAGCTTGGGGACTAGAACCTACAATGAGCAGTTCTTC
J: TRBJ1-3; size: once; D: NA; V: TRBV2; CDR3: CASIDTGIRGSGNTIYF; DNA: TGTGCCAGCATTGACACAGGAATAAGGGGCTCTGGAAACACCATATATTTT
J: TRBJ1-2; size: NA; D: TRBD1; V: TRBV4-2; CDR3: CASSQGGQGAGGYTF; DNA: TGTGCCAGCAGCCAAGGCGGACAGGGGGCGGGTGGCTACACCTTC
J: TRBJ1-5; size: NA; D: TRBD1; V: TRBV10-3; CDR3: CAISSTGSNQPQHF; DNA: TGTGCCATCAGTTCGACAGGGAGCAATCAGCCCCAGCATTTT
J: TRBJ1-5; size: NA; D: NA; V: TRBV19; CDR3: CASSILESGQPQHF; DNA: TGTGCCAGTAGTATATTGGAATCAGGTCAGCCCCAGCATTTT
J: TRBJ2-1; size: NA; D: TRBD1; V: TRBV29-1; CDR3: CSVEDRREQGGQFF; DNA: TGCAGCGTTGAAGATCGCAGGGAACAGGGGGGGCAGTTCTTC
J: TRBJ1-4; size: few; D: NA; V: TRBV5-1; CDR3: CASSLGQANEKLFF; DNA: TGCGCCAGCAGCTTGGGACAGGCCAATGAAAAACTGTTTTTT
J: TRBJ2-3; size: NA; D: NA; V: TRBV6-6; CDR3: CASSPRTATDTQYF; DNA: TGTGCCAGCAGTCCGCGGACTGCGACAGATACGCAGTATTTT
J: TRBJ1-5; size: once; D: NA; V: TRBV18; CDR3: CASSPTRSYSNQPQHF; DNA: TGTGCCAGCTCACCAACCCGTTCCTATAGCAATCAGCCCCAGCATTTT
J: TRBJ1-6; size: few; D: NA; V: TRBV5-1; CDR3: CASSLTTGDNSPLHF; DNA: TGCGCCAGCAGCTTGACGACAGGAGATAATTCACCCCTCCACTTT
J: TRBJ2-5; size: many; D: NA; V: TRBV5-1; CDR3: CASSQGETQYF; DNA: TGCGCCAGCAGCCAAGGGGAGACCCAGTACTTC
J: TRBJ2-5; size: NA; D: TRBD2; V: TRBV10-3; CDR3: CAISDKKAGGGETQYF; DNA: TGTGCCATCAGTGATAAGAAAGCGGGAGGGGGGGAGACCCAGTACTTC
J: TRBJ2-3; size: few; D: TRBD2; V: TRBV10-2; CDR3: CASSVGTRGPSQYF; DNA: TGCGCCAGCAGTGTGGGGACTAGAGGTCCATCGCAGTATTTT
J: TRBJ1-2; size: once; D: NA; V: TRBV18; CDR3: CASSPTPAQGFFLDGYTF; DNA: TGTGCCAGCTCCCCGACTCCTGCACAGGGCTTCTTCCTAGATGGCTACACCTTC
J: TRBJ2-5; size: NA; D: NA; V: TRBV6-6; CDR3: CASSYSGSQETQYF; DNA: TGTGCCAGCAGTTACTCTGGGAGCCAAGAGACCCAGTACTTC
J: TRBJ2-7; size: NA; D: TRBD1; V: TRBV6-5; CDR3: CASSYGQGASYEQYF; DNA: TGTGCCAGCAGTTACGGACAGGGGGCTTCCTACGAGCAGTACTTC
J: TRBJ2-2; size: few; D: NA; V: TRBV4-1; CDR3: CASSQDQGRADTGELFF; DNA: TGCGCCAGCAGCCAAGATCAAGGCAGGGCCGACACCGGGGAGCTGTTTTTT
J: TRBJ2-1; size: NA; D: TRBD1; V: TRBV29-1; CDR3: CSVDRDRGLGEQFF; DNA: TGCAGCGTCGACCGGGACAGGGGGCTCGGTGAGCAGTTCTTC
J: TRBJ2-7; size: NA; D: NA; V: TRBV9; CDR3: CASSAPYEQYF; DNA: TGTGCCAGCAGCGCCCCCTACGAGCAGTACTTC
J: TRBJ2-7; size: NA; D: NA; V: TRBV2; CDR3: CASLRVTPVNEQYF; DNA: TGTGCCAGCCTCAGGGTGACGCCCGTGAACGAGCAGTACTTC
J: TRBJ1-5; size: NA; D: TRBD1; V: TRBV6-6; CDR3: CASSLGQGNQPQHF; DNA: TGTGCCAGCAGTCTGGGACAGGGGAATCAGCCCCAGCATTTT
J: TRBJ2-2; size: NA; D: TRBD1; V: TRBV12-5; CDR3: CASGPGQGKAGELFF; DNA: TGTGCTAGTGGCCCTGGACAGGGGAAGGCCGGGGAGCTGTTTTTT
J: TRBJ2-7; size: NA; D: NA; V: TRBV7-9; CDR3: CASSLSEWDPYEQYF; DNA: TGTGCCAGCAGCTTGAGTGAATGGGACCCCTACGAGCAGTACTTC
J: TRBJ2-7; size: NA; D: TRBD1; V: TRBV28; CDR3: CASRDRGRYEQYF; DNA: TGTGCCAGCAGGGACAGGGGGCGCTACGAGCAGTACTTC
J: TRBJ1-5; size: few; D: NA; V: TRBV7-9; CDR3: CASSFQGGNQPQHF; DNA: TGTGCCAGCAGCTTCCAAGGGGGCAATCAGCCCCAGCATTTT
J: TRBJ2-3; size: NA; D: NA; V: TRBV6-5; CDR3: CASSYLPGTDTQYF; DNA: TGTGCCAGCAGTTATTTGCCGGGCACAGATACGCAGTATTTT
J: TRBJ2-7; size: NA; D: NA; V: TRBV11-2; CDR3: CASSLDGTPVYEQYF; DNA: TGTGCCAGCAGCTTAGATGGGACACCCGTCTACGAGCAGTACTTC
J: TRBJ2-5; size: NA; D: TRBD1; V: TRBV10-3; CDR3: CAISEGGQGATQYF; DNA: TGTGCCATCAGTGAGGGTGGACAGGGGGCGACCCAGTACTTC
J: TRBJ2-5; size: NA; D: TRBD1; V: TRBV23-1; CDR3: CASSQRGQGKETQYF; DNA: TGCGCCAGCAGTCAAAGGGGACAGGGCAAAGAGACCCAGTACTTC
J: TRBJ2-7; size: NA; D: NA; V: TRBV27; CDR3: CASSWGASYEQYF; DNA: TGTGCCAGCAGTTGGGGGGCCTCCTACGAGCAGTACTTC
J: TRBJ1-1; size: NA; D: NA; V: TRBV4-1; CDR3: CASSQEFLPEDTEAFF; DNA: TGCGCCAGCAGCCAAGAATTCCTGCCTGAAGACACTGAAGCTTTCTTT
J: TRBJ1-3; size: NA; D: NA; V: TRBV4-3; CDR3: CASSQVPWTGGNTIYF; DNA: TGCGCCAGCAGCCAAGTCCCGTGGACGGGAGGAAACACCATATATTTT
J: TRBJ1-6; size: NA; D: NA; V: TRBV9; CDR3: CASSLWGSPLHF; DNA: TGTGCCAGCAGCCTGTGGGGTTCACCCCTCCACTTT
J: TRBJ1-4; size: NA; D: TRBD1; V: TRBV9; CDR3: CASSLRDRGHEKLFF; DNA: TGTGCCAGCAGCTTACGGGACAGGGGGCATGAAAAACTGTTTTTT
J: TRBJ1-2; size: NA; D: NA; V: TRBV29-1; CDR3: CSVEDENYGYTF; DNA: TGCAGCGTTGAAGATGAGAACTATGGCTACACCTTC
J: TRBJ1-6; size: few; D: TRBD1; V: TRBV5-6; CDR3: CASSLRPGQGNSPLHF; DNA: TGTGCCAGCAGCTTGAGGCCGGGACAGGGTAATTCACCCCTCCACTTT